The next 9 T cell receptor beta chains were all read from a single sample in a study of blood T cells in healthy people across ages. PCR was performed a second time for about 7 to 12 cycles using a sample-barcoded 5' primer and a J-beta primer mix. One entry per CDR3 protein, called by TCRdb with MiXCR from the 5' RACE reads. This table holds 1.8 million or so distinct CDR3 sequences, about two fifths found once. The sample taken for sequencing was blood. The receptors come from a human donor in good health.

This chain uses TRBV7-9 with TRBJ1-2; 9 bases map to TRBD1. Germline V CDR1 and CDR2: SEHNR, FQNEAQ (reference sequence). J was trimmed by 7 bases and V by 5 bases; bases with no gene match: 17. CDR3 length equals 17 residues. The CDR3 nucleotides are TGTGCCAGCAGCCCCACCTCTACTGGGACAGGGTCGGGTGGCTACACCTTC. This gives the protein CASSPTSTGTGSGGYTF.

J is TRBJ1-5 and V is TRBV5-8; 8 bases are a match to TRBD1. Per germline, CDR1 SGHTS and CDR2 YDEGEE. The CDR3 is 18 residues long. V gave up 5 bases and J gave up 0 bases; unmatched junction bases: 13. The CDR3 sequence is CASRSAGGFWDSNQPQHF. The CDR3 nucleotides read TGTGCCAGCAGGTCCGCAGGGGGCTTTTGGGATAGCAATCAGCCCCAGCATTTT. Complete variable domain (other parts from reference TRBV5-8 and TRBJ1-5): EAGVTQSPTHLIKTRGQQATLRCSPISGHTSVYWYQQALGLGLQFLLWYDEGEERNRGNFPPRFSGRQFPNYSSELNVNALELEDSALYLCASRSAGGFWDSNQPQHFGDGTRLSIL.

This chain connects TRBV7-9 to TRBJ2-5, with D possibly being TRBD1 (5 bases). Germline CDR1 and CDR2: SEHNR and FQNEAQ (reference sequence). The V end was cut by 3 bases, the J end by 4 bases, with 15 bases between. This CDR3 spans 15 amino acids. CDR3 DNA: TGTGCCAGCAGCTTGAATCCAGGGTACCGAGAGACCCAGTACTTC. This encodes CASSLNPGYRETQYF.

J is TRBJ2-1 and V is TRBV9; D is ambiguous. Germline values: CDR1 SGDLS, CDR2 YYNGEE. The CDR3 runs 12 residues. V dropped 0 bases and J dropped 8 bases, with 6 bases sitting between them. As DNA, the CDR3 is TGTGCCAGCAGCGTAGGGCCCCATGAGCAGTTCTTC. Its translation is CASSVGPHEQFF.

The chain carries TRBV3-1 and TRBJ2-5; D may be TRBD2 (5 bases). Trimming cost V 3 bases and J 11 bases, with 13 bases left between them. CDR3 length: 12 residues. Germline lookup yields CDR1 LGHDT and CDR2 YNNKEL (reference sequence). The CDR3 region is CASSHAHWEQYF. CDR3 bases: TGTGCCAGCAGCCATGCCCACTGGGAGCAGTACTTC.

The chain uses TRBV20-1 and TRBJ1-1; 7 bases are shared with TRBD1. Unmatched junction bases numbered 6, after V lost 4 bases and J lost 4 bases. Germline V gene lookup returns CDR1 DFQATT and CDR2 SNEGSKA (reference sequence). CDR3 length equals 13 residues. The DNA of the CDR3 is TGCAGTGCTACGCCGGGACAGTGCACTGAAGCTTTCTTT. Its protein is CSATPGQCTEAFF.

In this sample, this clonotype turned up a few times. The gene calls are TRBV2 and TRBJ2-7, with D possibly being TRBD1 or TRBD2 (5 bases each). The V gene's germline CDR1 is SNHLY and CDR2 FYNNEI. V was shortened by 7 bases and J by 5 bases, with 9 bases between the two germline ends. The CDR3 runs to 11 residues. CDR3 sequence reads: CASKRDHEQYF. DNA for the CDR3: TGTGCCAGCAAGAGGGACCACGAGCAGTACTTC.

The chain is built from TRBV6-5 and TRBJ1-1; D is unclear. CDR1 is MNHEY and CDR2 is SVGAGI in the germline V gene. CDR3 size: 14 residues. V gave up 0 bases and J gave up 4 bases, with 9 bases separating them. CDR3 protein: CASSYSSLGTEAFF. The CDR3 nucleotides read TGTGCCAGCAGTTACTCCTCTCTAGGCACTGAAGCTTTCTTT.

This clonotype has a handful of counts. The V call is TRBV28, the J call TRBJ1-5; D is uncertain. Germline V gene sequence: CDR1 MDHEN, CDR2 SYDVKM. V was clipped by 3 bases and J by 7 bases, with 16 bases between them. There are 15 residues in the CDR3. In nucleotides, the CDR3 is TGTGCCAGCAGTTTCTATCTGGGCCCTGGGCAGCCCCAGCATTTT. It translates to CASSFYLGPGQPQHF.